Each of the 29 T cell receptor beta chains below was sequenced from the same sample in a study of shared clonotypes between healthy human individuals (dated by TCRdb to 2018 to 2020). The library was made by the immunoSEQ multiplex PCR assay. TCRdb carries this immuneACCESS record with in-frame sequences only. Its versions omit some clonotypes, under half of them owing to an unresolved V gene in the studies checked, with the rest unexplained. For this sample the table gives about 2.4 million clones, of which just over 90% were detected only once. The ten most abundant clones make up roughly 0.14% of the sample. Specimen: naive CD4+ T cells sorted from blood. The meaning of the sample's cell subset or site label: CD45RA+ positively selected. Receptor source: a man between 18 and 35 years old in good health.

The chain recombines TRBV19 with TRBJ1-5, with D hard to call. The CDR3 totals 15 residues. From germline, CDR1 is LNHDA and CDR2 SQIVND (reference sequence). Trimming shortened V by 2 bases and J by 3 bases, and 11 bases separated the two germline ends. Here the CDR3 DNA reads TGTGCCAGTAGTATATGGGCAGAACCCAATCAGCCCCAGCATTTT. Translated: CASSIWAEPNQPQHF. Filled out from reference TRBV19 and TRBJ1-5, the complete variable domain reads DGGITQSPKYLFRKEGQNVTLSCEQNLNHDAMYWYRQDPGQGLRLIYYSQIVNDFQKGDIAEGYSVSREKKESFPLTVTSAQKNPTAFYLCASSIWAEPNQPQHFGDGTRLSIL.

As for this clone: Other DNA sequences within the sample encode an identical CDR3. CDR3 protein: CASSRQGALSYEQYF. The DNA for the CDR3 is TGTGCCAGCAGCCGTCAGGGTGCCCTCTCCTACGAGCAGTACTTC. The chain uses TRBV9 and TRBJ2-7; a possible D gene is TRBD1 (5 bases). This CDR3 has 15 residues. Germline-derived CDR1 and CDR2 are SGDLS and YYNGEE. V was clipped by 4 bases and J by 0 bases, with 14 bases between them.

CDR3 in DNA: TGTGCCATCAGTGATGACAGAAGACTGTTCTTC. Translating gives CAISDDRRLFF. V and J are TRBV10-3 and TRBJ2-1, with a possible D match to TRBD1 (5 bases). The CDR3 is 11 amino acids. The germline V and J ends were trimmed by 3 bases and 15 bases, with 12 bases remaining between them. Germline assignment: CDR1 ENHRY and CDR2 SYGVKD.

Note on this clone: The same CDR3 arises from other DNA sequences in this sample as well. The J gene is TRBJ1-5, the V gene TRBV6-1; possible D gene TRBD1, 5 bases. V shed 6 bases and J shed 2 bases, with 8 bases lying between them. CDR3 length equals 13 residues. Germline CDR1 MNHNS, CDR2 SASEGT. The CDR3 region has the DNA TGTGCCAGCAGCCGGGACGGCAATCAGCCCCAGCATTTT. Translating gives CASSRDGNQPQHF.

This chain joins TRBV10-3 and TRBJ1-5, with D unclear. The CDR3 is made up of 13 amino acids. V lost 3 bases to trimming and J lost 4 bases, with 7 bases between them. Germline CDR1 and CDR2: ENHRY and SYGVKD. CDR3 amino acids: CAISDDANQPQHF. DNA of the CDR3: TGTGCCATCAGTGACGATGCTAATCAGCCCCAGCATTTT.

This chain joins TRBV30 and TRBJ2-5; tentatively, D is TRBD1 (5 bases). CDR1 and CDR2 (germline): GTSNPN, SVGIG (reference sequence). This CDR3 has 12 amino acids. Trimming removed 5 bases at V and 4 bases at J, with 11 bases between. CDR3 loop: CAWAWGRETQYF. CDR3 DNA sequence: TGTGCCTGGGCTTGGGGCCGAGAGACCCAGTACTTC.

The V gene is TRBV27, the J gene TRBJ2-1; D is possibly TRBD1 (6 bases). The ends were cut back, 4 bases at V and 0 bases at J, with 19 bases in the middle. The CDR3 is made up of 18 amino acids. Germline V lookup: CDR1 MNHEY, CDR2 SMNVEV (reference sequence). The DNA of the CDR3 is TGTGCCAGCAGTTCCGAGAGTGGGACACCCCCCTCCTACAATGAGCAGTTCTTC. Its translation is CASSSESGTPPSYNEQFF.

The chain couples TRBV2 to TRBJ2-7; TRBD1 matches at 8 bases. CDR3 length: 13 amino acids. V trimming: 8 bases; J trimming: 7 bases; junction bases outside the gene matches: 10. Germline V gene lookup returns CDR1 SNHLY and CDR2 FYNNEI. This chain's CDR3 is CASRDRNTWEQYF. Here the CDR3 DNA reads TGTGCCAGCCGGGACAGGAATACATGGGAGCAGTACTTC.

The chain carries TRBV28 and TRBJ1-2; D is possibly TRBD1 (6 bases). This CDR3 has 13 residues. Trimming stripped 2 bases from V and 8 bases from J, with 12 bases between. The germline gives CDR1 MDHEN, CDR2 SYDVKM. The CDR3 DNA reads as TGTGCCAGCAGTTTAGGGGGCGTAAAAGGCTACACCTTC. Translating it yields CASSLGGVKGYTF.

The rearrangement links TRBV5-6 to TRBJ2-7; 11 nucleotides align to TRBD2. CDR3 length: 17 amino acids. Germline V gene data show CDR1 as SGHDT and CDR2 as YYEEEE. The ends lost 0 bases at V and 7 bases at J; junction bases unmatched: 12. This CDR3 reads CASSLAAGTSGCTEQYF. CDR3 DNA: TGTGCCAGCAGCTTGGCCGCCGGGACTAGCGGTTGTACTGAGCAGTACTTC.

V gene TRBV15 combines with J gene TRBJ2-1, with D possibly matching TRBD2 (7 bases). Germline loops: CDR1 LNHNV, CDR2 YYDKDF (reference sequence). There are 15 residues in the CDR3. V was shortened by 11 bases and J by 4 bases, with 21 bases between the two germline ends. The CDR3 sequence: CAVNLGGAKYNEQFF. CDR3 DNA sequence: TGTGCCGTGAACCTTGGGGGGGCGAAGTACAATGAGCAGTTCTTC. The full variable domain, completed using reference TRBV15 and TRBJ2-1, is DAMVIQNPRYQVTQFGKPVTLSCSQTLNHNVMYWYQQKSSQAPKLLFHYYDKDFNNEADTPDNFQSRRPNTSFCFLDIRSPGLGDTAMYLCAVNLGGAKYNEQFFGPGTRLTVL.

The CDR3 DNA sequence: TGTGCCAGCAGCTCATTGGACAGAGCTGAAGCTTTCTTT. Encoded protein: CASSSLDRAEAFF. The chain couples TRBV7-9 to TRBJ1-1; possible D gene TRBD1, 6 bases. This CDR3 contains 13 residues. V shed 4 bases and J shed 6 bases, with 12 bases lying between them. Germline V gives CDR1 SEHNR, CDR2 FQNEAQ (reference sequence). Together with reference TRBV7-9 and TRBJ1-1, the CDR3 gives the full variable domain: DTGVSQNPRHKITKRGQNVTFRCDPISEHNRLYWYRQTLGQGPEFLTYFQNEAQLEKSRLLSDRFSAERPKGSFSTLEIQRTEQGDSAMYLCASSSLDRAEAFFGQGTRLTVV.

Concerning this clone itself: The sample contains more than one DNA sequence encoding this CDR3. The CDR3 DNA reads TGCGCCAGCAGCTTGAGGCTAGCGGGGGATACGCAGTATTTT. This gives the protein CASSLRLAGDTQYF. The V gene is TRBV5-1, the J gene TRBJ2-3; 9 nucleotides line up with TRBD2. CDR3 length: 14 amino acids. Germline CDR1 reads SGHRS; CDR2 reads YFSETQ. With V trimmed by 1 base and J by 6 bases, 3 bases remained unmatched.

The genes are TRBV7-2 and TRBJ1-1; D call uncertain. The CDR3 loop spans 14 amino acids. The V and J ends lost 2 bases and 1 base respectively, with 8 bases between them. CDR1 and CDR2 from the germline V gene are SGHTA and FQGNSA. The CDR3 loop reads CASSLYGENTEAFF. In DNA, the CDR3 is TGTGCCAGCAGCTTATATGGTGAGAACACTGAAGCTTTCTTT. Full variable domain (missing parts from reference TRBV7-2 and TRBJ1-1): GAGVSQSPSNKVTEKGKDVELRCDPISGHTALYWYRQSLGQGLEFLIYFQGNSAPDKSGLPSDRFSAERTGGSVSTLTIQRTQQEDSAVYLCASSLYGENTEAFFGQGTRLTVV.

V is TRBV20-1 and J is TRBJ2-1; D unresolved. V was shortened by 4 bases and J by 8 bases, with 6 bases between the two germline ends. Germline V CDR1 and CDR2: DFQATT, SNEGSKA (reference sequence). There are 10 residues in the CDR3. CDR3 DNA: TGCAGTGCTAATCGGGATGAGCAGTTCTTC. This gives the protein CSANRDEQFF.

CDR3 sequence: CASSRTVGQPQHF. The CDR3 nucleotides read TGTGCCAGCAGTCGAACCGTCGGACAGCCCCAGCATTTT. The chain recombines TRBV7-2 with TRBJ1-5; no reliable D call. The CDR3 is made up of 13 amino acids. Trimming cost V 6 bases and J 7 bases, with 13 bases left between them. CDR1 is SGHTA, CDR2 FQGNSA, per germline.

This clone was detected only once. Other DNA sequences of this sample code for an identical CDR3. This sequence joins TRBV28 and TRBJ2-1; D possibly corresponds to TRBD1 (5 bases). V was pared by 6 bases and J by 8 bases, with 8 bases between. The CDR3 runs 11 residues. Germline V gene data show CDR1 as MDHEN and CDR2 as SYDVKM. The CDR3: CASSLRDEQFF. The CDR3 bases are TGTGCCAGCAGCCTCAGGGATGAGCAGTTCTTC.

The chain combines TRBV28 with TRBJ1-1; D is unclear. Trimming removed 2 bases at V and 4 bases at J, with 14 bases between. This CDR3 comprises 15 residues. Germline V gene data show CDR1 as MDHEN and CDR2 as SYDVKM. CDR3 in amino acids: CASSLGGRGSTEAFF. As DNA, the CDR3 is TGTGCCAGCAGTTTAGGAGGACGAGGGAGCACTGAAGCTTTCTTT. Full variable domain (remainder filled in from reference TRBV28 and TRBJ1-1): DVKVTQSSRYLVKRTGEKVFLECVQDMDHENMFWYRQDPGLGLRLIYFSYDVKMKEKGDIPEGYSVSREKKERFSLILESASTNQTSMYLCASSLGGRGSTEAFFGQGTRLTVV.

The genes are TRBV7-6 and TRBJ2-1; D may correspond to TRBD1 or TRBD2 (5 bases each). The CDR3 loop spans 15 amino acids. The ends were cut back, 5 bases at V and 8 bases at J, with 19 bases in the middle. Looked up from germline, CDR1 is SGHVS and CDR2 is FNYEAQ. The CDR3 spells CASSLTRGPIYEQFF. As DNA, the CDR3 is TGTGCCAGCAGCCTCACTAGGGGACCCATATATGAGCAGTTCTTC.

The chain carries TRBV28 and TRBJ2-2, with 7 bases matching TRBD1. The germline gives CDR1 MDHEN, CDR2 SYDVKM. This CDR3 has 14 amino acids. Trimming at V came to 8 bases and at J to 0 bases, leaving 3 bases not matched to a gene. The CDR3 DNA reads as TGTGCCAGCGTCAGGGGGACGAACACCGGGGAGCTGTTTTTT. This sequence encodes CASVRGTNTGELFF.

This rearrangement joins TRBV30 to TRBJ1-1; the match to TRBD1 covers 7 bases. Trimming removed 3 bases from V and 8 bases from J; junction bases left unmatched: 3. Germline values: CDR1 GTSNPN, CDR2 SVGIG (reference sequence). The CDR3 sequence is 11 residues long. CDR3 amino acids: CAWRTDREAFF. Written as DNA, the CDR3 is TGTGCCTGGAGGACGGACAGGGAAGCTTTCTTT.

For the CDR3, the DNA is TGTGCCACCAGCAGAGGCTTTACAGGGAGGGCAGATACGCAGTATTTT. Protein sequence: CATSRGFTGRADTQYF. The rearrangement uses TRBV15 and TRBJ2-3; D is possibly TRBD2 (7 bases). V gave up 1 base and J gave up 4 bases, with 15 bases separating them. Looked up from germline, CDR1 is LNHNV and CDR2 is YYDKDF (reference sequence). The CDR3 has 16 residues.

This chain joins TRBV4-1 and TRBJ2-2; tentatively, D is TRBD2 (6 bases). V lost 6 bases to trimming and J lost 4 bases, with 12 bases between them. Looked up from germline, CDR1 is MGHRA and CDR2 is YSYEKL. CDR3 length: 14 residues. The chain's CDR3 is CASRSEGATGELFF. The DNA for the CDR3 is TGCGCCAGCAGATCGGAGGGAGCCACCGGGGAGCTGTTTTTT.

Comment on this clone: The sample contains more than one DNA sequence encoding this CDR3. This chain connects TRBV5-4 to TRBJ2-3, with TRBD2 matching 14 bases. The CDR3 consists of 16 residues. Trimming took 3 bases from V and 4 from J; bases not matched to a gene: 4. CDR1 and CDR2 (germline): SGHNT, YYREEE (reference sequence). The CDR3 region has the DNA TGTGCCAGCAGCTCGGGACTAGCGGGAGTCTCAGATACGCAGTATTTT. Its translation is CASSSGLAGVSDTQYF. Drawing the rest from reference TRBV5-4 and TRBJ2-3, the complete variable domain is ETGVTQSPTHLIKTRGQQVTLRCSSQSGHNTVSWYQQALGQGPQFIFQYYREEENGRGNFPPRFSGLQFPNYSSELNVNALELDDSALYLCASSSGLAGVSDTQYFGPGTRLTVL.

This chain joins TRBV7-9 and TRBJ2-7; D may match TRBD1 or TRBD2 (5 bases each). This CDR3 comprises 13 residues. CDR1 and CDR2 (germline): SEHNR, FQNEAQ (reference sequence). V lost 8 bases and J 4 bases, leaving 15 bases between the germline ends. The CDR3 nucleotides read TGTGCCAGCGGAGACAGCTTAGCGTACGAGCAGTACTTC. Protein sequence: CASGDSLAYEQYF.

This chain connects TRBV7-3 to TRBJ2-5, with D unclear. This CDR3 region has 13 residues. The germline CDR1 and CDR2 sequences are SGHTA and FQGTGA. Trimming removed 1 base from V and 7 bases from J, with 10 bases in between. CDR3 bases: TGTGCCAGCAGCTTAAGGGGAAAACGGACCCAGTACTTC. It is translated as CASSLRGKRTQYF. The full variable domain, in which reference TRBV7-3 and TRBJ2-5 provide the parts outside the CDR3, is GAGVSQTPSNKVTEKGKYVELRCDPISGHTALYWYRQSLGQGPEFLIYFQGTGAADDSGLPNDRFFAVRPEGSVSTLKIQRTERGDSAVYLCASSLRGKRTQYFGPGTRLLVL.

V and J are TRBV10-3 and TRBJ2-1; 11 nucleotides line up with TRBD2. The J segment lost 6 bases and the V segment lost 10 bases, leaving 8 bases of the junction unmatched. Germline-derived CDR1 and CDR2 are ENHRY and SYGVKD. The length of the CDR3 is 14 residues. The CDR3 sequence is CATKTSGNGNEQFF. The CDR3 nucleotides are TGTGCCACCAAGACTAGCGGGAATGGCAATGAGCAGTTCTTC.

V and J are TRBV30 and TRBJ2-7; perhaps TRBD1 as D (6 bases). The V gene's germline CDR1 is GTSNPN and CDR2 SVGIG (reference sequence). The CDR3 contains 14 residues. Trimming cost V 2 bases and J 2 bases, with 13 bases left between them. The CDR3 coding sequence is TGTGCCTGGAGTCCCCACAGGGCCCCCTACGAGCAGTACTTC. It yields the protein CAWSPHRAPYEQYF.

The rearrangement links TRBV6-1 to TRBJ1-5, with TRBD1 as a possible D gene (5 bases). V gave up 2 bases and J gave up 7 bases, with 12 bases separating them. The CDR3 spans 14 residues. The germline CDR1 and CDR2 sequences are MNHNS and SASEGT. In DNA form, the CDR3 reads TGTGCCAGCAGTGAACAGGGTTACCGACAGCCCCAGCATTTT. Amino acids: CASSEQGYRQPQHF.